The next 32 T cell receptor beta chains were all read from a single sample in a study of graft-versus-host responses after intestinal transplantation. TCRdb's copy holds only in-frame clones and misses some; the assay was immunoSEQ multiplex PCR. The data hold 9,500 to 14,000 clones, with approximately 89% observed a single time. Time point of the sample: postoperative day 105 after intestinal transplantation (dayNNNN = postoperative day). Here the sequenced sample was PBMCs, taken 105 days after intestinal transplantation. The receptor source for this set is a human patient who received an intestinal transplant, so some T cells may come from the graft donor.

The rearrangement links TRBV9 to TRBJ2-3; D unclear. From germline, CDR1 is SGDLS and CDR2 YYNGEE. The CDR3 contains 14 residues. V dropped 4 bases and J dropped 6 bases, with 15 bases sitting between them. The DNA of the CDR3 is TGTGCCAGCAGCCCACCCTATGAGACGGATACGCAGTATTTT. This sequence encodes CASSPPYETDTQYF.

The chain uses TRBV7-9 and TRBJ2-7; D uncertain. The germline V gene encodes CDR1 SEHNR and CDR2 FQNEAQ (reference sequence). The CDR3 contains 13 residues. V was cut by 2 bases and J by 2 bases, with 7 bases left in between. The DNA of the CDR3 is TGTGCCAGCAGCTTAACCGGTACCTACGAGCAGTACTTC. Translating gives CASSLTGTYEQYF. Filled out from reference TRBV7-9 and TRBJ2-7, the complete variable domain reads DTGVSQNPRHKITKRGQNVTFRCDPISEHNRLYWYRQTLGQGPEFLTYFQNEAQLEKSRLLSDRFSAERPKGSFSTLEIQRTEQGDSAMYLCASSLTGTYEQYFGPGTRLTVT.

The rearrangement links TRBV28 to TRBJ1-5; perhaps TRBD1 as D (5 bases). The V gene's germline CDR1 is MDHEN and CDR2 SYDVKM. This CDR3 contains 13 residues. Trimming left V 7 bases short and J 2 bases short, with 9 bases between. CDR3 protein: CASNQGGNQPQHF. The DNA of the CDR3 is TGTGCCAGCAACCAGGGAGGCAATCAGCCCCAGCATTTT.

This rearrangement joins TRBV7-6 to TRBJ2-2, with TRBD1 identical over 11 bases. The length of the CDR3 is 21 residues. J was trimmed by 6 bases and V by 6 bases; bases with no gene match: 24. The germline CDR1 and CDR2 sequences are SGHVS and FNYEAQ. In DNA form, the CDR3 reads TGTGCCAGCAGACTCGCCCCGGGACAGGGGGTACCCTTGTTTTTCGCCGGGGAGCTGTTTTTT. This gives the protein CASRLAPGQGVPLFFAGELFF.

This clone was counted once. This sequence joins TRBV19 and TRBJ1-5; D perhaps matches TRBD1 (5 bases). This CDR3 is built from 14 residues. V was cut by 5 bases and J by 0 bases, with 8 bases left in between. Per the germline V gene, CDR1 is LNHDA and CDR2 is SQIVND (reference sequence). CDR3: CASSQGYSNQPQHF. CDR3 bases: TGTGCCAGTAGTCAGGGATATAGCAATCAGCCCCAGCATTTT.

This rearrangement joins TRBV2 to TRBJ2-7, with D tentatively TRBD2 (6 bases). Between the trimmed V and J ends, which lost 3 bases and 0 bases, there was a span of 21 bases. CDR3 size: 18 residues. The germline V gene has CDR1 SNHLY and CDR2 FYNNEI. CDR3 sequence: CASSDPLGEDKSSYEQYF. The CDR3 nucleotides are TGTGCCAGCAGTGACCCCTTGGGGGAGGACAAGAGCTCCTACGAGCAGTACTTC.

V usage is TRBV11-2 and J usage is TRBJ2-7, with TRBD2 identical over 7 bases. This CDR3 contains 17 residues. V was pared by 8 bases and J by 11 bases, with 27 bases of the junction left unmatched. Germline CDR1 reads SGHAT; CDR2 reads FQNNGV. DNA of the CDR3: TGTGCCAGCCGTCCTCTAGGGAGGGCTAGCGGAAAGCAGGGTAAGTACTTC. Amino acids: CASRPLGRASGKQGKYF.

The chain has TRBV7-9 and TRBJ2-1, with D unclear. Germline-derived CDR1 and CDR2 are SEHNR and FQNEAQ (reference sequence). The CDR3 covers 15 residues. With 5 bases removed from V and 5 bases from J, the gap between germline ends came to 16 bases. The CDR3 here is CASSPWYSPNNEQFF. The CDR3 coding sequence is TGTGCCAGCAGCCCATGGTACTCCCCGAACAATGAGCAGTTCTTC.

CDR3 sequence reads: CAWSKGGGNQPQHF. The CDR3 nucleotides read TGTGCCTGGAGCAAGGGGGGAGGCAATCAGCCCCAGCATTTT. This rearrangement joins TRBV30 to TRBJ1-5, with D tentatively TRBD1 (6 bases). The CDR3 totals 14 residues. Germline CDR1 and CDR2: GTSNPN and SVGIG (reference sequence). Trimming took 3 bases from V and 2 from J, leaving 11 bases between them.

The rearrangement joins TRBV25-1 to TRBJ2-5; maybe TRBD2 (6 bases). Trimming cost V 2 bases and J 0 bases, with 13 bases left between them. Germline V gene data show CDR1 as MGHDK and CDR2 as SYGVNS. The CDR3 extends over 16 amino acids. Here the CDR3 DNA reads TGTGCCAGCAGTGAAAGATGGGAGGACTACCAAGAGACCCAGTACTTC. Residues: CASSERWEDYQETQYF.

The chain combines TRBV4-1 with TRBJ2-1; weak D call: TRBD1 (6 bases). Germline V gene data show CDR1 as MGHRA and CDR2 as YSYEKL. This CDR3 has 12 amino acids. V dropped 3 bases and J dropped 9 bases, with 9 bases sitting between them. The CDR3 region is CASSHPRGEQFF. The DNA of the CDR3 is TGCGCCAGCAGCCACCCCAGGGGTGAGCAGTTCTTC.

The chain recombines TRBV27 with TRBJ2-2; D is unclear. This CDR3 region has 14 residues. V lost 8 bases and J 0 bases, leaving 10 bases between the germline ends. Germline CDR1 is MNHEY and CDR2 is SMNVEV (reference sequence). The CDR3 DNA follows: TGTGCCAGCTATAGCTACACGAACACCGGGGAGCTGTTTTTT. Translated: CASYSYTNTGELFF.

The chain employs TRBV10-1 and TRBJ2-1, with 8 bases that match TRBD2. V lost 2 bases to trimming and J lost 0 bases; unmatched junction nucleotides: 9. CDR3 length: 18 residues. Per the germline V gene, CDR1 is WNHNN and CDR2 is SYGVQD (reference sequence). CDR3 in DNA: TGCGCCAGCAGTGAGAGGAGTAGCGGGGTGAGCTCCTACAATGAGCAGTTCTTC. Protein product: CASSERSSGVSSYNEQFF.

This chain connects TRBV27 to TRBJ2-5; TRBD1 matches at 7 bases. The V and J ends lost 4 bases and 1 base, in that order; junction bases with no gene match: 6. Looked up from germline, CDR1 is MNHEY and CDR2 is SMNVEV (reference sequence). The CDR3 runs 15 residues. The CDR3 bases are TGTGCCAGCAGTTCCCACAGGACAGGCCAAGAGACCCAGTACTTC. Its protein product is CASSSHRTGQETQYF.

This clone is a singleton in its sample. The chain has TRBV6-4 and TRBJ2-2; tentative D call: TRBD2 (5 bases). CDR1 is MRHNA, CDR2 SNTAGT, per germline. CDR3 length: 13 amino acids. Trimming shortened V by 7 bases and J by 4 bases, and 10 bases separated the two germline ends. The CDR3, as DNA: TGTGCCAGCAAGCGGTCTGGCACCGGGGAGCTGTTTTTT. Protein: CASKRSGTGELFF.

CDR3 sequence reads: CASYSSAGEVGYTF. DNA of the CDR3: TGTGCCAGTTATAGTAGCGCGGGAGAAGTAGGCTACACCTTC. The chain has TRBV19 and TRBJ1-2; D gene unclear. With 8 bases removed from V and 8 bases from J, the gap between germline ends came to 21 bases. Per germline, CDR1 LNHDA and CDR2 SQIVND (reference sequence). This CDR3 spans 14 amino acids. The full variable domain, with the rest looked up from reference TRBV19 and TRBJ1-2, is DGGITQSPKYLFRKEGQNVTLSCEQNLNHDAMYWYRQDPGQGLRLIYYSQIVNDFQKGDIAEGYSVSREKKESFPLTVTSAQKNPTAFYLCASYSSAGEVGYTFGSGTRLTVV.

The chain has TRBV9 and TRBJ2-3, with 7 bases matching TRBD2. The CDR3 contains 15 residues. The trim removed 3 bases at V and 0 bases at J, leaving 4 bases unmatched. Germline CDR1 reads SGDLS; CDR2 reads YYNGEE. CDR3 amino acids: CASSASGTSTDTQYF. CDR3 sequence (DNA): TGTGCCAGCAGCGCTAGCGGAACTAGCACAGATACGCAGTATTTT.

The CDR3: CASSYRGTGANVLTF. As DNA, the CDR3 is TGTGCCAGCAGTTATCGGGGAACTGGGGCCAACGTCCTGACTTTC. The chain couples TRBV6-5 to TRBJ2-6; D is possibly TRBD2 (5 bases). The CDR3 has 15 amino acids. Germline CDR1 MNHEY, CDR2 SVGAGI. V was shortened by 3 bases and J by 2 bases, with 8 bases between the two germline ends.

This sequence joins TRBV19 and TRBJ1-4, with no clear D. This CDR3 region has 18 residues. Germline V gene sequence: CDR1 LNHDA, CDR2 SQIVND (reference sequence). Trimming removed 1 base from V and 0 bases from J, with 15 bases in between. The CDR3 nucleotides are TGTGCCAGTAGTATAGTCCCCCTGGGAGTTGCAACTAATGAAAAACTGTTTTTT. Translated, it gives CASSIVPLGVATNEKLFF.

V and J are TRBV11-3 and TRBJ2-5, with 7 bases fitting TRBD2. The trim removed 4 bases at V and 5 bases at J, leaving 13 bases unmatched. CDR1 is SGHNT, CDR2 YENEEA, per germline. The CDR3 totals 16 residues. The CDR3 protein is CASSWTRGEVRETQYF. CDR3 in DNA: TGTGCCAGCAGCTGGACCCGGGGGGAGGTTCGGGAGACCCAGTACTTC.

The genes are TRBV6-4 and TRBJ1-6; 7 bases map to TRBD1. Germline V gives CDR1 MRHNA, CDR2 SNTAGT. Trimming at V came to 5 bases and at J to 7 bases, leaving 11 bases not matched to a gene. The CDR3 is 16 residues long. CDR3 sequence: CASSPEAGGGNSPLHF. The CDR3, as DNA: TGTGCCAGCAGTCCCGAGGCAGGGGGTGGGAATTCACCCCTCCACTTT.

This rearrangement joins TRBV30 to TRBJ2-5; D not certain. Germline values: CDR1 GTSNPN, CDR2 SVGIG (reference sequence). V shed 0 bases and J shed 4 bases, with 15 bases lying between them. This CDR3 has 15 amino acids. The CDR3 DNA reads TGTGCCTGGAGTGTACTCGACGCGAGAGGAGAGACCCAGTACTTC. Translating it yields CAWSVLDARGETQYF. Complete variable domain (other parts from reference TRBV30 and TRBJ2-5): SQTIHQWPATLVQPVGSPLSLECTVEGTSNPNLYWYRQAAGRGLQLLFYSVGIGQISSEVPQNLSASRPQDRQFILSSKKLLLSDSGFYLCAWSVLDARGETQYFGPGTRLLVL.

The gene calls are TRBV6-5 and TRBJ2-3, with 10 nucleotides matching TRBD1. The CDR3 runs to 16 residues. J was trimmed by 0 bases and V by 0 bases; bases with no gene match: 0. Germline V gene sequence: CDR1 MNHEY, CDR2 SVGAGI. DNA for the CDR3: TGTGCCAGCAGTTACTCGGGACAGGGGAGCACAGATACGCAGTATTTT. Amino acid sequence: CASSYSGQGSTDTQYF.

V usage is TRBV7-6 and J usage is TRBJ2-3; no clear D. The V and J ends lost 5 bases and 4 bases respectively, with 7 bases between them. Germline V gene lookup returns CDR1 SGHVS and CDR2 FNYEAQ. This CDR3 has 12 amino acids. CDR3 sequence reads: CASSPGADTQYF. In DNA, the CDR3 is TGTGCCAGCAGCCCCGGTGCAGATACGCAGTATTTT.

V and J are TRBV29-1 and TRBJ2-7; weak D call: TRBD2 (5 bases). Germline assignment: CDR1 SQVTM and CDR2 ANQGSEA. This CDR3 spans 15 amino acids. V shed 0 bases and J shed 0 bases, with 12 bases lying between them. CDR3 in DNA: TGCAGCGTTGAAGATCGCTCGGGAAGCTCCTACGAGCAGTACTTC. Its translation: CSVEDRSGSSYEQYF.

The V call is TRBV7-6, the J call TRBJ2-7; D gene ambiguous. V lost 5 bases and J 3 bases, leaving 17 bases between the germline ends. Germline V lookup: CDR1 SGHVS, CDR2 FNYEAQ. CDR3 length: 15 amino acids. CDR3 residues: CASSPSTGAFYEQYF. CDR3 nucleotides: TGTGCCAGCAGCCCCAGTACGGGTGCATTCTACGAGCAGTACTTC.

This sequence joins TRBV18 and TRBJ1-6; 11 bases align to TRBD1. The germline gives CDR1 KGHSH, CDR2 LQKENI. This CDR3 has 14 amino acids. V shed 3 bases and J 11 bases; nucleotides not matched to a gene: 3. CDR3 DNA: TGTGCCAGCTCACCGGGACAGGGGGATCCACCCCTCCACTTT. Protein: CASSPGQGDPPLHF. Full variable domain (outside the CDR3, taken from reference TRBV18 and TRBJ1-6): NAGVMQNPRHLVRRRGQEARLRCSPMKGHSHVYWYRQLPEEGLKFMVYLQKENIIDESGMPKERFSAEFPKEGPSILRIQQVVRGDSAAYFCASSPGQGDPPLHFGNGTRLTVT.

As regards this clone: Other DNA variants within this sample encode the same CDR3. V usage is TRBV19 and J usage is TRBJ2-7, with TRBD2 matching 8 bases. From germline, CDR1 is LNHDA and CDR2 SQIVND (reference sequence). After removal of 0 bases from V and 6 bases from J, the junction contained 10 bases not matched to a gene. CDR3 length equals 16 residues. The CDR3 coding sequence is TGTGCCAGTAGTATAGAGCCGGCCGGGGGGGGTTCCGAGCAGTACTTC. Translating gives CASSIEPAGGGSEQYF.

The J gene is TRBJ1-1, the V gene TRBV27; TRBD1 agrees at 8 bases. V was pared by 5 bases and J by 7 bases, with 18 bases of the junction left unmatched. The CDR3 is 17 amino acids. Germline CDR1 MNHEY, CDR2 SMNVEV (reference sequence). The chain's CDR3 is CASSLRQGPAEQGEAFF. The CDR3 coding sequence is TGTGCCAGCAGTCTAAGACAGGGGCCGGCCGAACAGGGTGAAGCTTTCTTT.

The chain employs TRBV2 and TRBJ2-1; 7 nucleotides align to TRBD2. This CDR3 spans 13 amino acids. J gave up 4 bases and V 7 bases, and 4 bases lay outside the gene matches. Germline CDR1 reads SNHLY; CDR2 reads FYNNEI. The DNA of the CDR3 is TGTGCCAGCACGGGAGGAGGGTACAATGAGCAGTTCTTC. Its protein is CASTGGGYNEQFF.

This sequence joins TRBV4-1 and TRBJ2-3, with D unclear. Germline V lookup: CDR1 MGHRA, CDR2 YSYEKL. This CDR3 has 16 amino acids. V lost 0 bases to trimming and J lost 0 bases, with 10 bases between them. The CDR3 DNA reads as TGCGCCAGCAGCCAAGATCCCGGCCCCAGCACAGATACGCAGTATTTT. Protein: CASSQDPGPSTDTQYF.

The rearrangement joins TRBV13 to TRBJ1-2, with D perhaps matching TRBD1 (5 bases). The CDR3 length is 16 residues. Between the trimmed V and J ends, which lost 6 bases and 0 bases, there was a span of 17 bases. CDR1 is PRHDT, CDR2 FYEKMQ, per germline (reference sequence). For the CDR3, the DNA is TGTGCCAGCAGTAATAGGGGCGGGGATTCTAACTATGGCTACACCTTC. It encodes CASSNRGGDSNYGYTF.